Below are 9 T cell receptor beta chains sequenced from a single sample in a study of OX40 agonist ivuxolimab in advanced cancers. Data came from immunoSEQ multiplex PCR; TCRdb stores just in-frame clones and leaves some out. The sample shows around 78,000 clones, about nine tenths of them seen only once. This material consisted of CD4+ or CD8+ T cells sorted from blood, taken in a trial of the OX40 agonist ivuxolimab. These receptors originate from an adult with an advanced solid tumor such as melanoma, head and neck, liver or kidney cancer.

V usage is TRBV7-9 and J usage is TRBJ2-7; 10 nucleotides line up with TRBD2. The CDR3 runs to 15 residues. Unmatched junction bases numbered 5, after V lost 2 bases and J lost 4 bases. The germline V gene encodes CDR1 SEHNR and CDR2 FQNEAQ (reference sequence). The CDR3 region is CASSLYGTSAYEQYF. For the CDR3, the DNA is TGTGCCAGCAGCTTATATGGGACTAGCGCTTACGAGCAGTACTTC.

The J gene is TRBJ2-7, the V gene TRBV6-5; 7 positions match TRBD2. Losses at the gene ends were 6 bases for V and 6 bases for J; bases not matched to a gene: 14. Germline V gene data show CDR1 as MNHEY and CDR2 as SVGAGI. The CDR3 has 15 amino acids. The CDR3 DNA follows: TGTGCCAGCAGCGGGGAGGGCAGCATGGTCGTCGAGCAGTACTTC. The encoded protein is CASSGEGSMVVEQYF.

The rearrangement joins TRBV19 to TRBJ2-2; perhaps D is TRBD1 or TRBD2 (5 bases each). With 7 bases removed from V and 0 bases from J, the gap between germline ends came to 12 bases. This CDR3 comprises 15 residues. Germline lookup yields CDR1 LNHDA and CDR2 SQIVND (reference sequence). The CDR3 reads CASTRGTANTGELFF. The CDR3 coding sequence is TGTGCCAGTACCCGAGGGACCGCGAACACCGGGGAGCTGTTTTTT.

The J gene is TRBJ2-1, the V gene TRBV7-7; 10 bases match TRBD2. Germline values: CDR1 SSHAT, CDR2 FNYEAQ (reference sequence). J was trimmed by 2 bases and V by 5 bases; bases with no gene match: 12. This CDR3 is built from 18 residues. DNA for the CDR3: TGTGCCAGCAGCCCCGGCCGTCTAGCGGGAGCGACCTACAATGAGCAGTTCTTC. This gives the protein CASSPGRLAGATYNEQFF. Full variable domain (missing parts from reference TRBV7-7 and TRBJ2-1): GAGVSQSPRYKVTKRGQDVTLRCDPISSHATLYWYQQALGQGPEFLTYFNYEAQPDKSGLPSDRFSAERPEGSISTLTIQRTEQRDSAMYRCASSPGRLAGATYNEQFFGPGTRLTVL.

This clone was observed once. This rearrangement joins TRBV19 to TRBJ2-5; a weak D match, TRBD2 (6 bases). Trimming removed 1 base at V and 7 bases at J, with 10 bases between. This CDR3 contains 13 residues. CDR1 and CDR2 (germline): LNHDA, SQIVND (reference sequence). The CDR3, as DNA: TGTGCCAGTAGTATAGGTCTGGGGGGGACCCAGTACTTC. Its translation is CASSIGLGGTQYF.

The gene calls are TRBV18 and TRBJ2-1; D remains ambiguous. V lost 3 bases and J 0 bases, leaving 12 bases between the germline ends. CDR3 length: 16 amino acids. Germline V CDR1 and CDR2: KGHSH, LQKENI. CDR3 loop: CASSPVGFPSYNEQFF. Written as DNA, the CDR3 is TGTGCCAGCTCACCGGTGGGTTTCCCCTCCTACAATGAGCAGTTCTTC.

The chain carries TRBV6-5 and TRBJ2-1; D gene uncertain. This CDR3 has 12 residues. Trimming pared 8 bases from V and 4 bases from J, leaving 9 bases between. Germline loops: CDR1 MNHEY, CDR2 SVGAGI. The DNA of the CDR3 is TGTGCCAGCGAGCTTTCATACAATGAGCAGTTCTTC. Its protein is CASELSYNEQFF.

V and J are TRBV7-2 and TRBJ2-5, with 12 nucleotides matching TRBD2. With 5 bases clipped from V and 5 bases from J, the junction kept 12 bases outside the gene matches. This CDR3 has 17 residues. Per the germline V gene, CDR1 is SGHTA and CDR2 is FQGNSA. The DNA of the CDR3 is TGTGCCAGCAGCCCAATGTCGCTAGCGGGAGGGCCGGAGACCCAGTACTTC. Translating it yields CASSPMSLAGGPETQYF.

This chain uses TRBV19 with TRBJ2-3; D is unclear. Germline V lookup: CDR1 LNHDA, CDR2 SQIVND (reference sequence). V was cut by 3 bases and J by 2 bases, with 9 bases left in between. The CDR3 totals 14 residues. The CDR3 loop reads CASSIDWITDTQYF. CDR3 DNA: TGTGCCAGTAGTATTGACTGGATCACAGATACGCAGTATTTT.